The T cell receptor (beta chain) under discussion was sequenced for a study of shared clonotypes between healthy human individuals. V was cut by 3 bases and J by 6 bases, with 12 bases left in between. The CDR3 contains 13 residues. CDR1 and CDR2 from the germline V gene are SGHRS and YFSETQ. The donor cohort consisted entirely of Caucasian adults residing in Nashville, Tennessee. Naive CD45RA+ and memory CD45RA-negative subsets were split from CD4+ cells. Method: immunoSEQ multiplex PCR; TCRdb's copy keeps in-frame clones and lacks some. The sample yields about 2 million clones, 85% to 95% seen once.

The chain links TRBV5-1 to TRBJ1-2; D perhaps matches TRBD1 (6 bases). Sequenced material: naive CD4+ T cells sorted from blood. As for subset: CD45RA+ positively selected. The sequence was obtained from a man aged 18 to 29 in good health. The CDR3 loop is CASSSGHPNGYTF. The CDR3 DNA reads TGCGCCAGCAGCTCGGGACATCCGAATGGCTACACCTTC.